This T cell receptor (beta chain) originates from a study of T cell responses to AZD1222 COVID-19 vaccine. The study, taken as a whole, reports: Within unmutated variant regions lay the reported targets of nearly half of spike-specific TCRs. Clonal diversity was possibly underestimated, and white British individuals and females predominated among donors. It was only six AZD1222 recipients who were seropositive at baseline.

CDR3 size: 15 residues. V lost 4 bases to trimming and J lost 4 bases; unmatched junction nucleotides: 5. Germline-derived CDR1 and CDR2 are MNHEY and SVGAGI. This table comes from immunoSEQ multiplex PCR, and its TCRdb copy is limited to in-frame clones, with some not included. This table has around 140,000 clones, more than 85% appearing once. A remark on this clone: As yet, its antigen is unknown.

This material consisted of peripheral blood, taken on day 0 of AZD1222 vaccination. The V gene is TRBV6-5, the J gene TRBJ1-1; 11 bases agree with TRBD1. The TCR was taken from an adult in good health. CDR3 sequence: CASSWGTGGGTEAFF. The CDR3, as DNA: TGTGCCAGCAGTTGGGGGACAGGGGGTGGCACTGAAGCTTTCTTT.